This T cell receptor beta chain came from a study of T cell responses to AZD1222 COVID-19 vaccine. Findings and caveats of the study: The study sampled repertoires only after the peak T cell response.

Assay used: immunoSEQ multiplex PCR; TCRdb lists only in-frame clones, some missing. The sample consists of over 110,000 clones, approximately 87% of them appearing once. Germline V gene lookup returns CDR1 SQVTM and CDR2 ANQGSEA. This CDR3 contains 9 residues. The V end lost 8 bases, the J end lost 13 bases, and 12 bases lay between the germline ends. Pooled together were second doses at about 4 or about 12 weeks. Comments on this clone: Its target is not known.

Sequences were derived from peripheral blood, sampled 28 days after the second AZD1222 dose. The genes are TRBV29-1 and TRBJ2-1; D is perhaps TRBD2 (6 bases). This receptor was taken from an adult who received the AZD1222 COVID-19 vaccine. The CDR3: CSTGLPQFF. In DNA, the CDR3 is TGCAGCACGGGACTCCCACAGTTCTTC.